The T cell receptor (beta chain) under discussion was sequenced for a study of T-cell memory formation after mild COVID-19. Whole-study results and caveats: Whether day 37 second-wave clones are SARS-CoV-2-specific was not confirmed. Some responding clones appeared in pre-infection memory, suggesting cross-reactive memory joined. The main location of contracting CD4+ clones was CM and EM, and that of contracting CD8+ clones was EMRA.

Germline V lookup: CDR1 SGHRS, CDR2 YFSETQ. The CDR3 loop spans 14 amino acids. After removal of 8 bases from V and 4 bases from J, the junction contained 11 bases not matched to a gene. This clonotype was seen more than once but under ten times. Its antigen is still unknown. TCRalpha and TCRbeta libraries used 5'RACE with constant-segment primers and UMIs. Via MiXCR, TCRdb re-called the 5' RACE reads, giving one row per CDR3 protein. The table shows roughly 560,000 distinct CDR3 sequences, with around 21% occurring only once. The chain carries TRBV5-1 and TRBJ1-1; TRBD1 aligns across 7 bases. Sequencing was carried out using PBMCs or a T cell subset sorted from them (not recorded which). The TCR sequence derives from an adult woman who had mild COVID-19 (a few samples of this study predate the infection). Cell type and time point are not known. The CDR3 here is CASFAVQGGTEAFF. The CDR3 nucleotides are TGCGCCAGTTTCGCGGTCCAGGGGGGCACTGAAGCTTTCTTT.